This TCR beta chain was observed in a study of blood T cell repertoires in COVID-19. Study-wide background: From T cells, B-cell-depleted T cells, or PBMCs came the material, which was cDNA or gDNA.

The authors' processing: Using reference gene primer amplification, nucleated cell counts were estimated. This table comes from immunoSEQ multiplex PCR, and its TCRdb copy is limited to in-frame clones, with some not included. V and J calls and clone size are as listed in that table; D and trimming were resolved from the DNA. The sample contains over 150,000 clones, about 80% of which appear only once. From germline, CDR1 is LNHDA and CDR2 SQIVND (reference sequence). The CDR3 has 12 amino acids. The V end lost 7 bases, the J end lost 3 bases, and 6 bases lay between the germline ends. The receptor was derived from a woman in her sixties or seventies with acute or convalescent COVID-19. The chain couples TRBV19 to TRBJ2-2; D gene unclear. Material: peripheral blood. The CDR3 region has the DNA TGTGCCAGTAAATCGTACACCGGGGAGCTGTTTTTT. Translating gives CASKSYTGELFF.